One and the same sample provided the 9 T cell receptor beta chains below, sequenced in a study of blood T cell repertoires in COVID-19. The protocol was immunoSEQ multiplex PCR, while the TCRdb copy is restricted to in-frame clones and leaves out a portion. The table has approximately 170,000 clones, approximately 82% seen once. Sequencing was done on a sample of PBMCs or T cells enriched from blood (not recorded which). These receptors came from a woman in her fifties or sixties in a cohort exposed to, infected with or recovered from COVID-19 (not recorded which).

The chain links TRBV7-2 to TRBJ1-2; TRBD1 agrees at 9 bases. The germline V gene has CDR1 SGHTA and CDR2 FQGNSA. CDR3 length equals 15 residues. The V segment lost 5 bases and the J segment 7 bases; nucleotides outside the gene matches: 11. The CDR3 sequence is CASSLTGTGLFGYTF. In nucleotides, the CDR3 is TGTGCCAGCAGCCTCACCGGGACAGGGCTCTTTGGCTACACCTTC.

This clone was seen a single time. CDR3 DNA: TGTGCCAGCAGTTTATTTGGGACAGGGGACGAGCAGTACTTC. It specifies CASSLFGTGDEQYF. The chain combines TRBV28 with TRBJ2-7; 10 positions match TRBD1. V was clipped by 1 base and J by 5 bases; unmatched bases: 2. Per the germline V gene, CDR1 is MDHEN and CDR2 is SYDVKM. This CDR3 contains 14 residues.

The chain joins TRBV7-9 to TRBJ2-3, with 13 bases that match TRBD2. The CDR3 is 14 amino acids. V trimming: 11 bases; J trimming: 6 bases; junction bases outside the gene matches: 8. In germline, CDR1 is SEHNR, CDR2 FQNEAQ (reference sequence). The DNA of the CDR3 is TGTGCCGGAACTAGCGGGGGGGCGAGTGATACGCAGTATTTT. It is translated as CAGTSGGASDTQYF. The variable domain in full, with the rest retrieved from reference TRBV7-9 and TRBJ2-3, is DTGVSQNPRHKITKRGQNVTFRCDPISEHNRLYWYRQTLGQGPEFLTYFQNEAQLEKSRLLSDRFSAERPKGSFSTLEIQRTEQGDSAMYLCAGTSGGASDTQYFGPGTRLTVL.

The J gene is TRBJ1-2, the V gene TRBV28; 8 bases agree with TRBD1. There are 15 residues in the CDR3. The germline CDR1 and CDR2 sequences are MDHEN and SYDVKM. Trimming at V came to 4 bases and at J to 4 bases, leaving 8 bases not matched to a gene. The CDR3 sequence: CASSSLQGGVYGYTF. DNA for the CDR3: TGTGCCAGCAGTTCCCTACAGGGGGGGGTCTATGGCTACACCTTC.

This clone was observed a few times. The chain employs TRBV7-2 and TRBJ1-6; possible D gene TRBD1, 6 bases. The germline gives CDR1 SGHTA, CDR2 FQGNSA. The V gene lost 1 base and the J gene lost 7 bases, with 11 bases spanning the gap. The CDR3 is 15 residues long. CDR3 in DNA: TGTGCCAGCAGCTTAGTTACAGGGCAAAATTCACCCCTCCACTTT. Translated, it gives CASSLVTGQNSPLHF. Drawing the rest from reference TRBV7-2 and TRBJ1-6, the complete variable domain is GAGVSQSPSNKVTEKGKDVELRCDPISGHTALYWYRQSLGQGLEFLIYFQGNSAPDKSGLPSDRFSAERTGGSVSTLTIQRTQQEDSAVYLCASSLVTGQNSPLHFGNGTRLTVT.

In its sample, this clone was seen once. The CDR3 sequence: CAIGTSQRNEQFF. DNA of the CDR3: TGTGCCATTGGGACTAGCCAGCGGAATGAGCAGTTCTTC. The chain has TRBV6-5 and TRBJ2-1; 9 nucleotides line up with TRBD2. Per the germline V gene, CDR1 is MNHEY and CDR2 is SVGAGI. The CDR3 is 13 amino acids. V was pared by 10 bases and J by 7 bases, with 8 bases of the junction left unmatched.

The chain joins TRBV28 to TRBJ2-7; weak D call: TRBD2 (5 bases). CDR1 is MDHEN and CDR2 is SYDVKM in the germline V gene. The CDR3 covers 14 residues. V lost 7 bases to trimming and J lost 6 bases, with 19 bases between them. The CDR3 sequence is CASKVRGTAAEQYF. In DNA, the CDR3 is TGTGCCAGCAAGGTTCGGGGTACGGCGGCCGAGCAGTACTTC.

The chain employs TRBV10-3 and TRBJ2-5; 8 positions match TRBD1. Per germline, CDR1 ENHRY and CDR2 SYGVKD. There are 13 residues in the CDR3. J lost 7 bases, V lost 5 bases, and 6 bases had no gene match. The CDR3 DNA reads as TGTGCCATCAGTAGTGAAACAGGGGGGACCCAGTACTTC. This gives the protein CAISSETGGTQYF.

The J gene is TRBJ2-1, the V gene TRBV15, with 10 bases that match TRBD2. V was clipped by 1 base and J by 2 bases; unmatched bases: 8. Per germline, CDR1 LNHNV and CDR2 YYDKDF (reference sequence). This CDR3 spans 18 amino acids. CDR3 residues: CATSRGLAGVGTYNEQFF. The CDR3 nucleotides read TGTGCCACCAGCAGAGGGCTAGCGGGAGTAGGGACCTACAATGAGCAGTTCTTC. Variable domain in full (rest from reference TRBV15 and TRBJ2-1): DAMVIQNPRYQVTQFGKPVTLSCSQTLNHNVMYWYQQKSSQAPKLLFHYYDKDFNNEADTPDNFQSRRPNTSFCFLDIRSPGLGDTAMYLCATSRGLAGVGTYNEQFFGPGTRLTVL.